In its sample, the clone carrying this T cell receptor (beta chain) was seen once. Its antigen is unknown. Clones were read by immunoSEQ multiplex PCR, and TCRdb kept only the in-frame ones, dropping some. The sample holds 130,000 to 150,000 clones; roughly nine tenths are singletons and the top ten take more than 2.5%. The donors formed part of the roughly 120-subject validation cohort, distinct from the roughly 700-subject first cohort. The entry originates in a study of cytomegalovirus exposure and HLA in healthy donors. Background on the study: The 120 or so validation repertoires were produced on the same platform as the roughly 720 repertoires of the first cohort. This was reported in a later analysis.

Whole-study results and caveats: A few CMV-associated chains proved CMV antigen-specific in vitro.

Germline V gives CDR1 SEHNR, CDR2 FQNEAQ (reference sequence). V shed 1 base and J shed 9 bases, with 13 bases lying between them. The CDR3 spans 14 residues. What was sequenced was PBMCs. This receptor was obtained from a woman under 30 in good health and CMV-seropositive. The gene calls are TRBV7-9 and TRBJ2-1; no clear D. In DNA form, the CDR3 reads TGTGCCAGCAGCTTAGGCCTCCATTCAGGTGAGCAGTTCTTC. Translated: CASSLGLHSGEQFF.